This T cell receptor beta chain was sequenced during a study of T cells in Graves' hyperthyroidism and ophthalmopathy. The study left out patients who had uncontrolled infection, other autoimmune disease, pregnancy or lactation. TCR beta CDR3 regions were amplified from RNA transcripts. A first-round RT-PCR of the TCR CDR3 used the HTBI primer set. TCRdb analysed the multiplex PCR reads with MiXCR anew, one entry per CDR3 protein. The table lists 650,000 to 800,000 distinct CDR3 sequences, 45% of them singletons. Material: peripheral blood or thyroid tissue (not recorded which). The clonotype was recovered from an adult man with Graves' disease, either hyperthyroidism or ophthalmopathy (not recorded which).

The CDR3 DNA reads as TGTGCCAGTAGTTATGGGACAGGCCCAGAAAAACTGTTTTTT. Residues: CASSYGTGPEKLFF. V is TRBV19 and J is TRBJ1-4, with 8 bases lining up with TRBD1. V shed 5 bases and J 8 bases; nucleotides not matched to a gene: 7. The CDR3 sequence is 14 residues long. CDR1 and CDR2 (germline): LNHDA, SQIVND (reference sequence). Full variable domain (remainder filled in from reference TRBV19 and TRBJ1-4): DGGITQSPKYLFRKEGQNVTLSCEQNLNHDAMYWYRQDPGQGLRLIYYSQIVNDFQKGDIAEGYSVSREKKESFPLTVTSAQKNPTAFYLCASSYGTGPEKLFFGSGTQLSVL.